Listed here are 25 T cell receptor beta chains from one sample, sequenced in a study of cytomegalovirus exposure and HLA in healthy donors. A multiplex PCR was run with 60 Vbeta primers and 13 Jbeta primers. Only in-frame clones appear in the TCRdb table, and some are missing; sequencing was by immunoSEQ multiplex PCR. Here the sample spans about 160,000 clones, about 80% being singletons. Material: PBMCs. Receptors originate from a man aged 25-45 years in good health and CMV-seronegative.

This chain joins TRBV5-1 and TRBJ2-3; D possibly corresponds to TRBD1 (6 bases). The germline V gene encodes CDR1 SGHRS and CDR2 YFSETQ. Between the trimmed V and J ends, which lost 1 base and 4 bases, there was a span of 10 bases. There are 14 residues in the CDR3. In DNA form, the CDR3 reads TGCGCCAGCAGCTTGTATGGGGGCGCAGATACGCAGTATTTT. Its translation is CASSLYGGADTQYF.

In its sample, this clone was seen once. CDR3 sequence: CASSSPTSINEQFF. CDR3 sequence (DNA): TGTGCCAGCAGTTCCCCGACTAGCATCAATGAGCAGTTCTTC. J is TRBJ2-1 and V is TRBV28; 7 positions agree with TRBD2. The CDR3 contains 14 residues. Germline CDR1 reads MDHEN; CDR2 reads SYDVKM. The V gene end was trimmed by 4 bases and the J gene end by 6 bases; junction bases not matched to a gene: 6.

V usage is TRBV2 and J usage is TRBJ1-1; a weak D match, TRBD1 (6 bases). In germline, CDR1 is SNHLY, CDR2 FYNNEI. V was cut by 1 base and J by 5 bases, with 8 bases left in between. The CDR3 spans 13 residues. The CDR3 nucleotides read TGTGCCAGCAGTGAAGAACAGGGAACTGAAGCTTTCTTT. Amino acid sequence: CASSEEQGTEAFF.

This clone was seen more than once but under ten times. The chain combines TRBV6-4 with TRBJ2-7, with 8 bases that match TRBD1. Per germline, CDR1 MRHNA and CDR2 SNTAGT. This CDR3 is built from 14 residues. Trimming cost V 7 bases and J 1 base; bases outside gene matches: 6. CDR3 amino acids: CASNGRGLSYEQYF. The CDR3 coding sequence is TGTGCCAGCAATGGCAGGGGGCTATCCTACGAGCAGTACTTC.

The chain links TRBV28 to TRBJ2-7; no firm D call. Per germline, CDR1 MDHEN and CDR2 SYDVKM. This CDR3 region has 12 residues. V was pared by 10 bases and J by 3 bases, with 13 bases between. The CDR3 bases are TGTGCCACCTATTCGGTAAACTACGAGCAGTACTTC. Translation: CATYSVNYEQYF. Filled out from reference TRBV28 and TRBJ2-7, the complete variable domain reads DVKVTQSSRYLVKRTGEKVFLECVQDMDHENMFWYRQDPGLGLRLIYFSYDVKMKEKGDIPEGYSVSREKKERFSLILESASTNQTSMYLCATYSVNYEQYFGPGTRLTVT.

The V gene is TRBV7-7, the J gene TRBJ1-3; no reliable D call. This CDR3 comprises 13 residues. The V gene lost 3 bases and the J gene lost 3 bases, with 6 bases spanning the gap. Per germline, CDR1 SSHAT and CDR2 FNYEAQ (reference sequence). The CDR3 nucleotides read TGTGCCAGCAGCTTTGAGCTTGGAAACACCATATATTTT. This codes for CASSFELGNTIYF. The whole variable domain, filled in from reference TRBV7-7 and TRBJ1-3, reads GAGVSQSPRYKVTKRGQDVTLRCDPISSHATLYWYQQALGQGPEFLTYFNYEAQPDKSGLPSDRFSAERPEGSISTLTIQRTEQRDSAMYRCASSFELGNTIYFGEGSWLTVV.

The chain carries TRBV13 and TRBJ2-7; TRBD2 aligns across 15 bases. This CDR3 comprises 17 residues. The trim removed 4 bases at V and 5 bases at J, leaving 9 bases unmatched. Germline lookup yields CDR1 PRHDT and CDR2 FYEKMQ (reference sequence). Here the CDR3 reads CASSSPGLAGGRHEQYF. DNA for the CDR3: TGTGCCAGCAGCTCCCCGGGACTAGCGGGAGGCCGCCACGAGCAGTACTTC.

The CDR3 sequence: CASSLNPGFTYEQYF. CDR3 sequence (DNA): TGTGCCAGCTCCCTTAACCCCGGGTTTACCTACGAGCAGTACTTC. The genes are TRBV27 and TRBJ2-5, with D unclear. The J call could be wrong; TRBJ2-7 is a better fit for the DNA end. This CDR3 is built from 15 residues. The germline CDR1 and CDR2 sequences are MNHEY and SMNVEV (reference sequence).

The J gene is TRBJ2-1, the V gene TRBV15; D unresolved. The V gene's germline CDR1 is LNHNV and CDR2 YYDKDF (reference sequence). The CDR3 contains 16 residues. With 4 bases removed from V and 2 bases from J, the gap between germline ends came to 15 bases. In DNA form, the CDR3 reads TGTGCCACCAGCAACGTCCTGGCCCTTACCTACAATGAGCAGTTCTTC. Translation: CATSNVLALTYNEQFF. Combining the CDR3 with reference TRBV15 and TRBJ2-1 gives the whole variable domain DAMVIQNPRYQVTQFGKPVTLSCSQTLNHNVMYWYQQKSSQAPKLLFHYYDKDFNNEADTPDNFQSRRPNTSFCFLDIRSPGLGDTAMYLCATSNVLALTYNEQFFGPGTRLTVL.

The rearrangement links TRBV6-1 to TRBJ2-3; no reliable D call. Germline CDR1 is MNHNS and CDR2 is SASEGT. This CDR3 has 13 amino acids. The V and J ends lost 2 bases and 8 bases respectively, with 11 bases between them. The CDR3 sequence is CASSELGLRTQYF. The CDR3, as DNA: TGTGCCAGCAGTGAATTGGGCCTCCGTACGCAGTATTTT.

CDR3 nucleotide sequence: TGCGCCAGCAGAGGGGTCTATGGCTACACCTTC. This encodes CASRGVYGYTF. The chain employs TRBV5-1 and TRBJ1-2; the D gene is possibly TRBD1 (5 bases). The CDR3 has 11 residues. The germline CDR1 and CDR2 sequences are SGHRS and YFSETQ. Trimming shortened V by 5 bases and J by 4 bases, and 6 bases separated the two germline ends.

J is TRBJ1-2 and V is TRBV7-3, with a possible D match to TRBD1 (6 bases). Per the germline V gene, CDR1 is SGHTA and CDR2 is FQGTGA. Trimming shortened V by 5 bases and J by 3 bases, and 10 bases separated the two germline ends. The CDR3 is 13 amino acids. CDR3 residues: CASSLDRYYGYTF. The CDR3 DNA sequence: TGTGCCAGCAGCCTGGACAGATACTATGGCTACACCTTC.

The V gene is TRBV10-3, the J gene TRBJ1-1; TRBD1 agrees at 8 bases. Germline lookup yields CDR1 ENHRY and CDR2 SYGVKD. V trimming: 9 bases; J trimming: 1 base; junction bases outside the gene matches: 4. CDR3 length: 13 residues. The CDR3 region has the DNA TGTGCCATAGGGACAGGCCCGAACACTGAAGCTTTCTTT. This gives the protein CAIGTGPNTEAFF.

V usage is TRBV5-6 and J usage is TRBJ1-4, with D perhaps matching TRBD1 (6 bases). Germline CDR1 and CDR2: SGHDT and YYEEEE. Trimming stripped 5 bases from V and 7 bases from J, with 15 bases between. The CDR3 spans 14 residues. For the CDR3, the DNA is TGTGCCAGCAGTTTCCAGGGGATGCGTGAAAAACTGTTTTTT. It encodes CASSFQGMREKLFF. The complete variable domain, with remaining parts taken from reference TRBV5-6 and TRBJ1-4, reads DAGVTQSPTHLIKTRGQQVTLRCSPKSGHDTVSWYQQALGQGPQFIFQYYEEEERQRGNFPDRFSGHQFPNYSSELNVNALLLGDSALYLCASSFQGMREKLFFGSGTQLSVL.

The chain uses TRBV1 and TRBJ2-6; the DNA was not used to check the table's D call, TRBD1. TRBV1 is deemed a pseudogene. This CDR3 is built from 16 residues. CDR3 protein: CTSSVTTGEEANVLTF. In DNA form, the CDR3 reads TGCACCAGCAGCGTAACGACAGGGGAGGAGGCCAACGTCCTGACTTTC.

The chain has TRBV19 and TRBJ1-1, with D possibly TRBD1 on 6 matching bases. Germline assignment: CDR1 LNHDA and CDR2 SQIVND (reference sequence). V lost 3 bases and J 3 bases, leaving 20 bases between the germline ends. The CDR3 sequence is 17 residues long. Here the CDR3 DNA reads TGTGCCAGTAGTATCGATATACAGGGCCGGGGTGACACTGAAGCTTTCTTT. It codes for CASSIDIQGRGDTEAFF.

The chain has TRBV29-1 and TRBJ1-1; D not resolved. Germline CDR1 SQVTM, CDR2 ANQGSEA. This CDR3 spans 13 amino acids. Trimming cost V 6 bases and J 0 bases, with 11 bases left between them. The CDR3 DNA sequence: TGCAGCGTAGCCCCTCTCATGAACACTGAAGCTTTCTTT. Translated: CSVAPLMNTEAFF.

For this clone: Other DNA sequences in this sample translate to the same CDR3. V gene TRBV29-1 combines with J gene TRBJ2-7; TRBD1 might be the D (6 bases). The germline V gene encodes CDR1 SQVTM and CDR2 ANQGSEA. This CDR3 has 12 amino acids. Trimming left V 6 bases short and J 0 bases short, with 9 bases between. CDR3 nucleotide sequence: TGCAGCGTCCGACAGGACTCCTACGAGCAGTACTTC. Translated: CSVRQDSYEQYF.

V and J are TRBV27 and TRBJ2-7; D may be TRBD1 (5 bases). The CDR3 extends over 16 amino acids. The germline V gene encodes CDR1 MNHEY and CDR2 SMNVEV (reference sequence). V lost 5 bases and J 0 bases, leaving 17 bases between the germline ends. The CDR3 bases are TGTGCCAGCAGTCCATGGGTAGGACAAGCCTCCTACGAGCAGTACTTC. Translation gives CASSPWVGQASYEQYF.

This clone occurred once. This CDR3 is also generated by other DNA sequences in the sample. The chain uses TRBV11-2 and TRBJ1-5, with D hard to call. The germline CDR1 and CDR2 sequences are SGHAT and FQNNGV. The CDR3 sequence is 13 residues long. With 1 base removed from V and 6 bases from J, the gap between germline ends came to 7 bases. CDR3 region: CASSLVRGQPQHF. DNA for the CDR3: TGTGCCAGCAGCTTAGTCCGGGGTCAGCCCCAGCATTTT.

This clone was observed a few times. The chain couples TRBV27 to TRBJ2-5; TRBD2 aligns across 7 bases. This CDR3 region has 15 residues. CDR1 is MNHEY, CDR2 SMNVEV, per germline (reference sequence). J lost 5 bases, V lost 2 bases, and 8 bases had no gene match. This CDR3 is CASSLRAGWEETQYF. The CDR3 nucleotides read TGTGCCAGCAGTTTAAGAGCGGGATGGGAGGAGACCCAGTACTTC.

The V gene is TRBV5-4, the J gene TRBJ2-7; D gene uncertain. Deletions cut 3 bases from V and 0 bases from J, with 4 bases between. This CDR3 is 12 amino acids long. CDR1 is SGHNT and CDR2 is YYREEE in the germline V gene (reference sequence). CDR3 in amino acids: CASSSYSYEQYF. In DNA, the CDR3 is TGTGCCAGCAGCTCGTACTCCTACGAGCAGTACTTC.

This clone occurred once. This sequence joins TRBV7-3 and TRBJ1-5, with D unresolved. The V end lost 4 bases, the J end lost 4 bases, and 8 bases lay between the germline ends. CDR1 is SGHTA and CDR2 is FQGTGA in the germline V gene. The CDR3 is 13 amino acids. The CDR3 sequence: CASSSAFNQPQHF. The CDR3 nucleotides are TGTGCCAGCAGCTCCGCGTTTAATCAGCCCCAGCATTTT.

V usage is TRBV5-1 and J usage is TRBJ2-7, with 7 bases that match TRBD2. The CDR3 runs 13 residues. V shed 2 bases, J shed 2 bases, and the junction held 1 base outside the gene matches. Per germline, CDR1 SGHRS and CDR2 YFSETQ. CDR3 sequence: CASSFGGAYEQYF. CDR3 DNA: TGCGCCAGCAGCTTTGGGGGGGCCTACGAGCAGTACTTC.

This sequence joins TRBV7-8 and TRBJ1-3; no firm D call. V was shortened by 2 bases and J by 0 bases, with 8 bases between the two germline ends. The CDR3 totals 15 residues. Germline V lookup: CDR1 SGHVS, CDR2 FQNEAQ. DNA for the CDR3: TGTGCCAGCAGCTTATCACGAGACTCTGGAAACACCATATATTTT. As protein: CASSLSRDSGNTIYF.